The 9 T cell receptor beta chains given below trace back to one sample, sequenced in a study of early T cells in non-severe SARS-CoV-2 infection. Each CDR3 protein is one row after TCRdb ran MiXCR on the 5' RACE reads. The table has about 30,000 distinct CDR3 sequences, roughly 5.7% seen once; the top ten hold approximately 24%. Sequenced sample: whole blood. The receptors stem from an adult who was a healthcare worker with PCR-confirmed SARS-CoV-2 infection or an uninfected control (not recorded which).

The V gene is TRBV11-2, the J gene TRBJ2-7, with TRBD2 identical over 8 bases. The CDR3 totals 14 residues. Germline V gives CDR1 SGHAT, CDR2 FQNNGV. Unmatched junction bases numbered 6, after V lost 4 bases and J lost 4 bases. The CDR3 is CASSSQGGRYEQYF. CDR3 nucleotides: TGTGCCAGCAGCTCACAGGGCGGGAGGTACGAGCAGTACTTC. Together with reference TRBV11-2 and TRBJ2-7, the CDR3 gives the full variable domain: EAGVAQSPRYKIIEKRQSVAFWCNPISGHATLYWYQQILGQGPKLLIQFQNNGVVDDSQLPKDRFSAERLKGVDSTLKIQPAKLEDSAVYLCASSSQGGRYEQYFGPGTRLTVT.

Here the CDR3 reads CASSRQQGHRDTQYF. The CDR3 region has the DNA TGCGCCAGCAGCCGTCAACAGGGGCATAGAGATACGCAGTATTTT. This chain links TRBV4-3 with TRBJ2-3; 7 nucleotides align to TRBD1. The germline V gene encodes CDR1 LGHNA and CDR2 YSLEER. With 4 bases clipped from V and 5 bases from J, the junction kept 9 bases outside the gene matches. This CDR3 is 15 amino acids long.

Note on this clonotype: This could be a read error, since a much larger clone is one nucleotide away. This sequence joins TRBV19 and TRBJ1-1; D remains unclear. The CDR3 sequence is 13 residues long. V was trimmed by 3 bases and J by 5 bases, leaving 10 bases between them. The germline V gene has CDR1 LNHDA and CDR2 SQIVND (reference sequence). CDR3 nucleotides: TGTGCCAGTAGTATGTGGGTTTTGACTGAAGCTTTCTTT. This gives the protein CASSMWVLTEAFF.

Many counts were recorded for this clonotype. This rearrangement joins TRBV5-1 to TRBJ2-1, with 14 bases that match TRBD2. This CDR3 is built from 16 residues. Germline CDR1 SGHRS, CDR2 YFSETQ. V was pared by 0 bases and J by 7 bases, with 3 bases of the junction left unmatched. This CDR3 is CASSLAGLAGANEQFF. DNA of the CDR3: TGCGCCAGCAGCTTGGCGGGACTAGCGGGGGCAAATGAGCAGTTCTTC.

V usage is TRBV18 and J usage is TRBJ1-1, with D perhaps TRBD1 (5 bases). The V end lost 6 bases, the J end lost 7 bases, and 15 bases lay between the germline ends. The CDR3 contains 13 residues. CDR1 KGHSH and CDR2 LQKENI come from the germline V gene. CDR3 sequence: CASSRDGGHEAFF. CDR3 DNA sequence: TGTGCCAGCTCGCGGGACGGCGGACATGAAGCTTTCTTT. Together with reference TRBV18 and TRBJ1-1, the CDR3 gives the full variable domain: NAGVMQNPRHLVRRRGQEARLRCSPMKGHSHVYWYRQLPEEGLKFMVYLQKENIIDESGMPKERFSAEFPKEGPSILRIQQVVRGDSAAYFCASSRDGGHEAFFGQGTRLTVV.

The genes are TRBV4-3 and TRBJ2-5; no clear D. The ends were cut back, 1 base at V and 2 bases at J, with 11 bases in the middle. Germline V lookup: CDR1 LGHNA, CDR2 YSLEER. CDR3 size: 15 residues. The CDR3 DNA is TGCGCCAGCAGCCAAGGTTTGGTAGTACAAGAGACCCAGTACTTC. Its translation is CASSQGLVVQETQYF.

This clonotype was seen at least ten times. The chain combines TRBV4-3 with TRBJ2-3, with TRBD2 identical over 7 bases. J gave up 1 base and V 3 bases, and 4 bases lay outside the gene matches. Germline V gene lookup returns CDR1 LGHNA and CDR2 YSLEER. This CDR3 has 15 amino acids. CDR3 sequence reads: CASSQGGMGTDTQYF. The DNA for the CDR3 is TGCGCCAGCAGCCAGGGGGGGATGGGCACAGATACGCAGTATTTT.

This clonotype was observed at least ten times. The chain uses TRBV12-3 or TRBV12-4 and TRBJ2-3; TRBD2 matches at 10 bases. The CDR3 length is 15 residues. With V trimmed by 6 bases and J by 1 base, 4 bases remained unmatched. In nucleotides, the CDR3 is TGTGCCAGCAGCCCCGGACTAGCGGGCACAGATACGCAGTATTTT. Its translation: CASSPGLAGTDTQYF.

This clonotype was counted ten times or more. The V call is TRBV29-1, the J call TRBJ1-1, with 12 bases fitting TRBD1. Trimming cost V 6 bases and J 5 bases; bases outside gene matches: 10. CDR1 and CDR2 from the germline V gene are SQVTM and ANQGSEA. The length of the CDR3 is 15 residues. CDR3 DNA: TGCAGCGTGGCCGGGACAGGGGGCTGGAGGACTGAAGCTTTCTTT. Translation gives CSVAGTGGWRTEAFF.